This entry lists 22 T cell receptor beta chains sequenced from one sample in a study of cytotoxic CD8 clonotypes in ibrutinib-treated CLL. The protocol was immunoSEQ multiplex PCR, while the TCRdb copy is restricted to in-frame clones and leaves out a portion. Altogether hundreds of thousands of clones are present, approximately 75% being singletons, with the ten largest covering roughly an eighth. The material was PBMCs, obtained after 12 months of ibrutinib treatment. All receptors derive from a human donor with chronic lymphocytic leukemia.

This chain uses TRBV6-1 with TRBJ1-5; TRBD1 is a possible D gene (5 bases). Per the germline V gene, CDR1 is MNHNS and CDR2 is SASEGT. V was pared by 4 bases and J by 1 base, with 23 bases between. The CDR3 is 19 residues long. As DNA, the CDR3 is TGTGCCAGCAGTGGAAGAGGGACGGCAATATTGGGGAGCAATCAGCCCCAGCATTTT. Amino acid sequence: CASSGRGTAILGSNQPQHF.

The V gene is TRBV15, the J gene TRBJ1-5; 7 bases match TRBD1. The CDR3 has 17 amino acids. Germline loops: CDR1 LNHNV, CDR2 YYDKDF (reference sequence). Trimming cost V 1 base and J 0 bases; bases outside gene matches: 6. CDR3 protein: CATSRVGQTTSNQPQHF. The CDR3 DNA is TGTGCCACCAGCAGAGTGGGACAGACAACTAGCAATCAGCCCCAGCATTTT.

The chain recombines TRBV11-3 with TRBJ2-1; maybe TRBD2 (5 bases). Trimming took off 0 bases at V and 8 bases at J, with 11 bases between the two ends. The CDR3 covers 14 residues. Germline loops: CDR1 SGHNT, CDR2 YENEEA. CDR3 nucleotides: TGTGCCAGCAGCTTAGATACTAGTCTTGATGAGCAGTTCTTC. It codes for CASSLDTSLDEQFF.

The CDR3 region has the DNA TGTGCCAGCGAGAGACAGGGGACTAACTATGGCTACACCTTC. Amino acids: CASERQGTNYGYTF. J is TRBJ1-2 and V is TRBV19; 8 positions agree with TRBD1. CDR3 length equals 14 residues. Germline trimming cut 9 bases from V and 0 bases from J; bases unmatched to any gene: 6. Per the germline V gene, CDR1 is LNHDA and CDR2 is SQIVND (reference sequence).

This clone was seen only a few times. The chain combines TRBV5-1 with TRBJ2-6; D is possibly TRBD1 (5 bases). The CDR3 spans 17 residues. Germline CDR1 is SGHRS and CDR2 is YFSETQ. The V and J ends lost 0 bases and 0 bases respectively, with 10 bases between them. This CDR3 reads CASSLATRASGANVLTF. The CDR3 region has the DNA TGCGCCAGCAGCTTGGCGACCAGGGCCTCTGGGGCCAACGTCCTGACTTTC.

The V and J genes are TRBV7-8 and TRBJ2-7, with 7 bases aligning to TRBD1. Per the germline V gene, CDR1 is SGHVS and CDR2 is FQNEAQ. Trimming at V came to 5 bases and at J to 5 bases, leaving 9 bases not matched to a gene. CDR3 length equals 14 residues. CDR3 coding DNA: TGTGCCAGCAGCCGGAGACAGGGCTTGGACGAGCAGTACTTC. Amino acids: CASSRRQGLDEQYF.

J is TRBJ2-3 and V is TRBV10-1, with 8 bases aligning to TRBD2. From germline, CDR1 is WNHNN and CDR2 SYGVQD (reference sequence). The ends lost 0 bases at V and 5 bases at J; junction bases unmatched: 7. This CDR3 is built from 16 residues. The CDR3 loop is CASSESGAGEGDTQYF. CDR3 DNA sequence: TGCGCCAGCAGTGAGTCCGGAGCGGGGGAGGGAGATACGCAGTATTTT.

The gene calls are TRBV5-1 and TRBJ1-5, with TRBD1 matching over 7 bases. Germline V CDR1 and CDR2: SGHRS, YFSETQ. CDR3 length equals 15 residues. Trimming took 0 bases from V and 1 from J; bases not matched to a gene: 1. This chain's CDR3 is CASSLGGGSNQPQHF. The CDR3 DNA reads TGCGCCAGCAGCTTGGGAGGGGGCAGCAATCAGCCCCAGCATTTT.

A few counts support this clone. This chain joins TRBV28 and TRBJ2-7; perhaps TRBD1 as D (6 bases). The germline CDR1 and CDR2 sequences are MDHEN and SYDVKM. The length of the CDR3 is 14 residues. V was shortened by 4 bases and J by 6 bases, with 16 bases between the two germline ends. CDR3 nucleotide sequence: TGTGCCAGCAGTTCCGGACAGCTAAGGGGCGAGCAGTACTTC. Its protein product is CASSSGQLRGEQYF.

The V gene is TRBV13, the J gene TRBJ2-3; 10 nucleotides line up with TRBD2. The V and J ends lost 3 bases and 4 bases, in that order; junction bases with no gene match: 7. Per germline, CDR1 PRHDT and CDR2 FYEKMQ (reference sequence). The CDR3 loop spans 16 amino acids. CDR3 residues: CASSFPAGGHPDTQYF. The CDR3 nucleotides are TGTGCCAGCAGCTTCCCAGCGGGAGGGCACCCAGATACGCAGTATTTT.

The J gene is TRBJ2-1, the V gene TRBV9; D unresolved. The CDR3 is made up of 12 amino acids. The germline V gene encodes CDR1 SGDLS and CDR2 YYNGEE. Trimming stripped 3 bases from V and 10 bases from J, with 11 bases between. As DNA, the CDR3 is TGTGCCAGCAGCGCCGATACGGAAGAGCAGTTCTTC. It codes for CASSADTEEQFF.

The sample holds a few counts of this clone. This sequence joins TRBV28 and TRBJ2-2; TRBD1 agrees at 9 bases. Germline loops: CDR1 MDHEN, CDR2 SYDVKM. The CDR3 totals 15 residues. Germline trimming cut 6 bases from V and 7 bases from J; bases unmatched to any gene: 9. The CDR3 protein is CASRPGQGGIGELFF. Written as DNA, the CDR3 is TGTGCCAGCAGACCGGGACAGGGTGGTATCGGGGAGCTGTTTTTT.

This clone was counted between two and nine times. Germline and junction disagree at one end, which may indicate a read error. As DNA, the CDR3 is TGTGCTAGCAGTCGGGACAGGGGGGCTGAAAAACTGTTTTTT. Translated, it gives CASSRDRGAEKLFF. The chain uses TRBV7-7 and TRBJ1-4, with TRBD1 matching 11 bases. CDR1 and CDR2 (germline): SSHAT, FNYEAQ (reference sequence). The CDR3 sequence is 14 residues long.

This clone was detected only a few times. The CDR3 is CASSPPERGGYTF. DNA for the CDR3: TGTGCCAGTAGTCCCCCAGAGCGAGGAGGCTACACCTTC. The V call is TRBV19, the J call TRBJ1-2; D is ambiguous. V dropped 5 bases and J dropped 8 bases, with 15 bases sitting between them. The germline V gene has CDR1 LNHDA and CDR2 SQIVND (reference sequence). The CDR3 totals 13 residues.

This chain connects TRBV2 to TRBJ1-1; D possibly corresponds to TRBD1 (5 bases). V was pared by 6 bases and J by 3 bases, with 11 bases between. Germline assignment: CDR1 SNHLY and CDR2 FYNNEI. The CDR3 consists of 13 residues. The CDR3 protein is CASSAQGDTEAFF. The CDR3 bases are TGTGCCAGCAGCGCCCAAGGGGACACTGAAGCTTTCTTT.

The CDR3, as DNA: TGTGCCAGCAGTGTTAATGTGGGGAGGGCCTGGGAGCAGTACTTC. It encodes CASSVNVGRAWEQYF. The chain links TRBV2 to TRBJ2-7; 7 nucleotides agree with TRBD2. This CDR3 region has 15 residues. Trimming removed 4 bases from V and 7 bases from J; junction bases left unmatched: 13. CDR1 is SNHLY and CDR2 is FYNNEI in the germline V gene.

The chain is built from TRBV6-6 and TRBJ1-1; D gene ambiguous. The germline gives CDR1 MNHNY, CDR2 SVGAGI (reference sequence). CDR3 length: 13 amino acids. The V end lost 10 bases, the J end lost 7 bases, and 19 bases lay between the germline ends. Written as DNA, the CDR3 is TGTGCCATCGCGGAGTTACCGCGCGATGAAGCTTTCTTT. Its translation: CAIAELPRDEAFF.

This clone was recorded only once. The chain recombines TRBV7-6 with TRBJ2-1, with 9 bases matching TRBD2. The CDR3 extends over 15 amino acids. Germline-derived CDR1 and CDR2 are SGHVS and FNYEAQ. Losses at the gene ends were 2 bases for V and 6 bases for J; bases not matched to a gene: 5. The chain's CDR3 is CASSLISGSGNEQFF. CDR3 sequence (DNA): TGTGCCAGCAGCTTAATTAGCGGGAGCGGCAATGAGCAGTTCTTC.

This clone appeared a few times. This chain joins TRBV5-1 and TRBJ2-1, with D possibly TRBD2 on 6 matching bases. Between the trimmed V and J ends, which lost 4 bases and 4 bases, there was a span of 15 bases. The CDR3 totals 15 residues. Germline CDR1 SGHRS, CDR2 YFSETQ. The CDR3 sequence: CASSKSGWDYNEQFF. As DNA, the CDR3 is TGCGCCAGCAGCAAGAGCGGGTGGGATTACAATGAGCAGTTCTTC.

The gene calls are TRBV29-1 and TRBJ1-1; D is possibly TRBD1 (5 bases). This CDR3 region has 12 residues. Trimming removed 8 bases from V and 8 bases from J, with 18 bases in between. The germline V gene has CDR1 SQVTM and CDR2 ANQGSEA. The CDR3 coding sequence is TGCAGCACCCGACAGCTACTCAGCGAAGCTTTCTTT. Residues: CSTRQLLSEAFF.

This clone was seen once. The CDR3 DNA follows: TGTGCCAGTACCCCCCCTGGGGTTGGAAGGGATACGCAGTATTTT. Translating gives CASTPPGVGRDTQYF. The chain joins TRBV19 to TRBJ2-3, with D unclear. Between the trimmed V and J ends, which lost 7 bases and 6 bases, there was a span of 20 bases. The CDR3 consists of 15 residues. The germline V gene encodes CDR1 LNHDA and CDR2 SQIVND (reference sequence).

CDR3 residues: CASSYQSFNYGYTF. Written as DNA, the CDR3 is TGTGCCAGCAGTTATCAGTCATTTAACTATGGCTACACCTTC. J is TRBJ1-2 and V is TRBV6-5; D is uncertain. CDR3 length equals 14 residues. Germline CDR1 reads MNHEY; CDR2 reads SVGAGI. Between the trimmed V and J ends, which lost 3 bases and 1 base, there was a span of 9 bases.